The T cell receptor (beta chain) under discussion was sequenced for a study of high-grade serous ovarian cancer treatment subgroups. Study in general: On average, just over 14,000 reads and roughly 7,000 unique TCR beta rearrangements were obtained per sample. Study-wide findings and caveats: Same-patient tumor repertoires overlapped at about 0.095 to 0.79; different patients barely overlapped. Without spatial data, bulk sequencing limits insight into HGSC tumor diversity.

To note about this clone: The antigen is not known.

Tumor samples were taken before definitive surgery or chemotherapy. Germline V gene data show CDR1 as SGHTA and CDR2 as FQGTGA. The CDR3 runs 16 residues. Trimming took 6 bases from V and 5 from J; bases not matched to a gene: 10. Data came from immunoSEQ multiplex PCR; TCRdb stores just in-frame clones and leaves some out. The table records around 8,000 clones, 72% of them present only once. The chain is built from TRBV7-3 and TRBJ1-5; 10 nucleotides agree with TRBD1. This sequence was found in a human donor with high-grade serous ovarian cancer. Material: tumor tissue. CDR3 sequence reads: CASSPRDRGNDQPQHF. CDR3 bases: TGTGCCAGCAGTCCCCGGGACAGGGGAAACGATCAGCCCCAGCATTTT.